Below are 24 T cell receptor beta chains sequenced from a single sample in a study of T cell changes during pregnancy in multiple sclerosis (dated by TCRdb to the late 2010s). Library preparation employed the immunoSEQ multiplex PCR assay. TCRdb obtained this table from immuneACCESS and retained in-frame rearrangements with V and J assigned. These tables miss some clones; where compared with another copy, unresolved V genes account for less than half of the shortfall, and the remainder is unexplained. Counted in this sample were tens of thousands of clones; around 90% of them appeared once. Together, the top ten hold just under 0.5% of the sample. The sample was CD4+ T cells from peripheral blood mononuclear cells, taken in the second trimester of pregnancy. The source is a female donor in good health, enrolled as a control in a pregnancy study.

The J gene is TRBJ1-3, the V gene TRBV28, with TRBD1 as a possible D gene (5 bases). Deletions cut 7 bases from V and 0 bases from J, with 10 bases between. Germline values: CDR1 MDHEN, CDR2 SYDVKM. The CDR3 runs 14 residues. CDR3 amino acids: CASKGHPSGNTIYF. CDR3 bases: TGTGCCAGCAAGGGGCACCCCTCTGGAAACACCATATATTTT.

CDR3 DNA: TGCGCCAGCAGCCCTACTAGCGGGGGGGCCGGGGAGCAGTTCTTC. Translating it yields CASSPTSGGAGEQFF. The chain employs TRBV5-1 and TRBJ2-1; TRBD2 matches at 13 bases. The junction had 8 bases not matched to a gene; V was cut back by 4 bases and J by 10 bases. The CDR3 consists of 15 residues. Germline CDR1 is SGHRS and CDR2 is YFSETQ. Looking up the rest from reference TRBV5-1 and TRBJ2-1 gives the full variable domain: KAGVTQTPRYLIKTRGQQVTLSCSPISGHRSVSWYQQTPGQGLQFLFEYFSETQRNKGNFPGRFSGRQFSNSRSEMNVSTLELGDSALYLCASSPTSGGAGEQFFGPGTRLTVL.

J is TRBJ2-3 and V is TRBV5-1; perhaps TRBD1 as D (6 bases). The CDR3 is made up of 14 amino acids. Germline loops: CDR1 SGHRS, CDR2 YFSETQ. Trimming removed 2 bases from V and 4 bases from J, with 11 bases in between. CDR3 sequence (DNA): TGCGCCAGCAGCTTTGGGGGCGGGTCAGATACGCAGTATTTT. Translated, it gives CASSFGGGSDTQYF. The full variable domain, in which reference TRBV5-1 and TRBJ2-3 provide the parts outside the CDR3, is KAGVTQTPRYLIKTRGQQVTLSCSPISGHRSVSWYQQTPGQGLQFLFEYFSETQRNKGNFPGRFSGRQFSNSRSEMNVSTLELGDSALYLCASSFGGGSDTQYFGPGTRLTVL.

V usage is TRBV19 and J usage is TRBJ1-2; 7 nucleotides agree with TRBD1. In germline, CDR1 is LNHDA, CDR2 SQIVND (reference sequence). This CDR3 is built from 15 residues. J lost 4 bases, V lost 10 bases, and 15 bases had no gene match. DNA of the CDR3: TGTGCCATCCGGAGAGAGGGGGCGTCTCCCTATGGCTACACCTTC. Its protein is CAIRREGASPYGYTF.

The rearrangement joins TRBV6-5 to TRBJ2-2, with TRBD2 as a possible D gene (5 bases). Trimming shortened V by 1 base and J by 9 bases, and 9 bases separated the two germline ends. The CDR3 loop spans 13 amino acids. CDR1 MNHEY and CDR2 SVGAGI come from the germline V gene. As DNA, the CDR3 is TGTGCCAGCAGTTACTTTGGGGAGAGGGAGCTGTTTTTT. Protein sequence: CASSYFGERELFF.

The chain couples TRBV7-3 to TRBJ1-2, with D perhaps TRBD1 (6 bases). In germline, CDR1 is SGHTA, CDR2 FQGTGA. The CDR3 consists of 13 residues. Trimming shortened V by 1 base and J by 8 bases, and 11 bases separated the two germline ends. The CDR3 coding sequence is TGTGCCAGCAGCTTAAGAGGGGGGGAAGGCTACACCTTC. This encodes CASSLRGGEGYTF.

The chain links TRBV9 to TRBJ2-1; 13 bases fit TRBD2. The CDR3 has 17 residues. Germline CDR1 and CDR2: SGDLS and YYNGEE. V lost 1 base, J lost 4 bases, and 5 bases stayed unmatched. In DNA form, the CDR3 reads TGTGCCAGCAGCGTACGGACTAGCGGGGGCAGATACAATGAGCAGTTCTTC. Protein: CASSVRTSGGRYNEQFF.

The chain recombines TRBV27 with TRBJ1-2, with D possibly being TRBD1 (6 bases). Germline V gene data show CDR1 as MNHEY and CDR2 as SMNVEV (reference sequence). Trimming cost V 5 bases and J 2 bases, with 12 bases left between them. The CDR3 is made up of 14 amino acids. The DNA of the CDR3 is TGTGCCAGCAGTACAGGGTTAGAAAACTATGGCTACACCTTC. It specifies CASSTGLENYGYTF.

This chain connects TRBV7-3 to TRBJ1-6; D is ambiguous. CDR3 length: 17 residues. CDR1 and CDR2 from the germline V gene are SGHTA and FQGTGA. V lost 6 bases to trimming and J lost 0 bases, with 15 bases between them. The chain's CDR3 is CASSSLAQSSYNSPLHF. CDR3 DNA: TGTGCCAGCAGTTCCCTCGCACAAAGCTCCTATAATTCACCCCTCCACTTT.

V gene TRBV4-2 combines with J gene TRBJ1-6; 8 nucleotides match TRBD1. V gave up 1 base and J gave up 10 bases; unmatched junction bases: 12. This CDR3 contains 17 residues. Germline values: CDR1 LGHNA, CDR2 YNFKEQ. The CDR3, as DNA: TGTGCCAGCAGCCAAGCTAACGCCAGGGGGCGCGAATCACCCCTCCACTTT. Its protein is CASSQANARGRESPLHF.

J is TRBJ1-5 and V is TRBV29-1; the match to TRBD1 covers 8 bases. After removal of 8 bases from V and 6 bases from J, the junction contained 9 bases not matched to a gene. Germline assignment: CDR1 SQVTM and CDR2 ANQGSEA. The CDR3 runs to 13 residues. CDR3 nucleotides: TGCAGCTATATCGGACAGGGAGGTCAGCCCCAGCATTTT. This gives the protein CSYIGQGGQPQHF.

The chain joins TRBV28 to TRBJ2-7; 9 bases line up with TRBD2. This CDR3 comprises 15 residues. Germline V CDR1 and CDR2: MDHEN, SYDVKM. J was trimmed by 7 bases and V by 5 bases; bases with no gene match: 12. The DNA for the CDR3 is TGTGCCAGCAGTACCCCCAGCGGGGGGACGGGGGAGCAGTACTTC. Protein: CASSTPSGGTGEQYF.

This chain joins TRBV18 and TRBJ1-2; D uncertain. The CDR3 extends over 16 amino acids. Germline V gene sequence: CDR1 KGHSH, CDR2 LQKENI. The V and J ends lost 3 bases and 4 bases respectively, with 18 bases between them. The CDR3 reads CASSPYISKEGYGYTF. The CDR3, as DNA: TGTGCCAGCTCACCTTATATCTCGAAAGAGGGCTATGGCTACACCTTC.

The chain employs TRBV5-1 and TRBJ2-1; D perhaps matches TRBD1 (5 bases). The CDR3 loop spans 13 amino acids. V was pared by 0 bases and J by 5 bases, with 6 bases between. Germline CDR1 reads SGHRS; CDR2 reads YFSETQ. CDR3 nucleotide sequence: TGCGCCAGCAGCTTGGAGGGGAACAATGAGCAGTTCTTC. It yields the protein CASSLEGNNEQFF.

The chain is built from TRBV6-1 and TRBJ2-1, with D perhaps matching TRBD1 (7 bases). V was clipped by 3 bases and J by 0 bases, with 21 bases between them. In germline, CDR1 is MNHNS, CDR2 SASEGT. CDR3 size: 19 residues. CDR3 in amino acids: CASSDNRGGGYISYNEQFF. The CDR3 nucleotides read TGTGCCAGCAGTGACAATCGTGGAGGGGGCTACATCTCCTACAATGAGCAGTTCTTC.

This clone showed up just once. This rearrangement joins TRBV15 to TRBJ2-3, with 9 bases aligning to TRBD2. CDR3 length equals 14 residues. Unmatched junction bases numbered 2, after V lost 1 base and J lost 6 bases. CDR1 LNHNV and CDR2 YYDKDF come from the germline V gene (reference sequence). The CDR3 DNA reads TGTGCCACCAGCAGAGGAGGGACTAGCGATACGCAGTATTTT. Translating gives CATSRGGTSDTQYF.

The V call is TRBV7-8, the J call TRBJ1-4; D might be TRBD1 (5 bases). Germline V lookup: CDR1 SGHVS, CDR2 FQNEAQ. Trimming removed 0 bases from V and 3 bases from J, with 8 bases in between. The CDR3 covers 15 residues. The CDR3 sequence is CASSLAKGSNEKLFF. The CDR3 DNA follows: TGTGCCAGCAGCTTAGCAAAGGGGTCTAATGAAAAACTGTTTTTT.

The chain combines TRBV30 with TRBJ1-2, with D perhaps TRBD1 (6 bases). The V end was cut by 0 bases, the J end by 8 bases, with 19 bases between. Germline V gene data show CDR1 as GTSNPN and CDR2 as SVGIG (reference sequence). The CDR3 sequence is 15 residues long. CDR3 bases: TGTGCCTGGAGTGTACCAGGGGCAGGGGCCGTGGGCTACACCTTC. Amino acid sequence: CAWSVPGAGAVGYTF.

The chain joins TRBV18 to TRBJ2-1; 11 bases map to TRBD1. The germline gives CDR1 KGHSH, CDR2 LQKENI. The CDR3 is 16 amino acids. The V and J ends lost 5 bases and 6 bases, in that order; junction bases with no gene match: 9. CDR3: CASSSAGTGGFNEQFF. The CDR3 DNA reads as TGTGCCAGCTCATCGGCCGGGACAGGGGGTTTCAATGAGCAGTTCTTC.

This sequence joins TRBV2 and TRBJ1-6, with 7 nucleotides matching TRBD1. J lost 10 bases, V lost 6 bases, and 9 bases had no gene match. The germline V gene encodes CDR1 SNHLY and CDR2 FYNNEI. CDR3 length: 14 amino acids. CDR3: CASSSDREVSPLHF. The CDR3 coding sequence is TGTGCCAGCAGCTCTGACAGGGAAGTATCACCCCTCCACTTT.

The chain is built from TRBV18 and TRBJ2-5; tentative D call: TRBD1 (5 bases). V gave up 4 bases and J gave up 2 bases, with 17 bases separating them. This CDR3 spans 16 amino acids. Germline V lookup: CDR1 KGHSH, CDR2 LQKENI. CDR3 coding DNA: TGTGCCAGCTCACTCAGCCCGCCAGGGCCGCAAGAGACCCAGTACTTC. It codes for CASSLSPPGPQETQYF. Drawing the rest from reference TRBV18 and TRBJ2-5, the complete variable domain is NAGVMQNPRHLVRRRGQEARLRCSPMKGHSHVYWYRQLPEEGLKFMVYLQKENIIDESGMPKERFSAEFPKEGPSILRIQQVVRGDSAAYFCASSLSPPGPQETQYFGPGTRLLVL.

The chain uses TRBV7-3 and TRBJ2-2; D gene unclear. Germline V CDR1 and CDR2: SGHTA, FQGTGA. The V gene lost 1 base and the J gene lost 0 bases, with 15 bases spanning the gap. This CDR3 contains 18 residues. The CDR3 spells CASSLRVFPATNTGELFF. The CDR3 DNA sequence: TGTGCCAGCAGCTTAAGGGTGTTTCCAGCGACGAACACCGGGGAGCTGTTTTTT.

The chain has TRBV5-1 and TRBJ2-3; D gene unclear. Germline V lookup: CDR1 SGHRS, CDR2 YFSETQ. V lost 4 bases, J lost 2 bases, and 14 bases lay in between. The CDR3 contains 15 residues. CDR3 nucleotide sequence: TGCGCCAGCAGCCCACCAACTTATAACACAGATACGCAGTATTTT. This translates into CASSPPTYNTDTQYF.

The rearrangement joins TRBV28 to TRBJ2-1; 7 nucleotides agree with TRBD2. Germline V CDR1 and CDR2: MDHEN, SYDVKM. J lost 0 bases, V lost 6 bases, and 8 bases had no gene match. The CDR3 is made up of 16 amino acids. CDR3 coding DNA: TGTGCCAGCAGCCTTCCGGGGGGTGGCTCCTACAATGAGCAGTTCTTC. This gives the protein CASSLPGGGSYNEQFF.